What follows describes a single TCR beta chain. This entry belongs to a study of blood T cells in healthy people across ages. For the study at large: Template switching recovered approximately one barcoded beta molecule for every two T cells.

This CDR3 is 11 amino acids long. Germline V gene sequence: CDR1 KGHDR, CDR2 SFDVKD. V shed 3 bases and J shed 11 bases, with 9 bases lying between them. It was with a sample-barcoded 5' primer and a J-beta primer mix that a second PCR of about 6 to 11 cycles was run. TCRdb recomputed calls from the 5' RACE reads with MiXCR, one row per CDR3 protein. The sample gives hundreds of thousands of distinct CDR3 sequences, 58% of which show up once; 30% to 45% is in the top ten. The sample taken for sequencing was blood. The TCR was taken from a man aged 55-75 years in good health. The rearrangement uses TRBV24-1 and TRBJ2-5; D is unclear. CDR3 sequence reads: CATSDGDEQYF. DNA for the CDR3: TGTGCCACCAGTGATGGGGATGAGCAGTACTTC.